Following are 30 T cell receptor beta chains from one sample sequenced in a study of blood T cell repertoires in COVID-19. The protocol was immunoSEQ multiplex PCR, while the TCRdb copy is restricted to in-frame clones and leaves out a portion. Here the sample spans around 240,000 clones, approximately 80% being singletons. Sequenced material: peripheral blood. The receptors shown here come from a woman aged 50 to 65 with acute or convalescent COVID-19.

V is TRBV30 and J is TRBJ1-6; TRBD1 aligns across 10 bases. The CDR3 sequence is 14 residues long. V dropped 0 bases and J dropped 7; count of bases not matched to a gene: 0. Germline V lookup: CDR1 GTSNPN, CDR2 SVGIG (reference sequence). CDR3 nucleotides: TGTGCCTGGAGTGTGGGACAGGGGAATTCACCCCTCCACTTT. Its translation: CAWSVGQGNSPLHF.

This clone was seen only a few times. The chain combines TRBV27 with TRBJ1-5; D is ambiguous. V was pared by 4 bases and J by 1 base, with 8 bases between. Germline lookup yields CDR1 MNHEY and CDR2 SMNVEV (reference sequence). This CDR3 spans 14 amino acids. CDR3 region: CASSYRGSNQPQHF. For the CDR3, the DNA is TGTGCCAGCAGTTATCGGGGAAGCAATCAGCCCCAGCATTTT.

The chain employs TRBV11-2 and TRBJ2-2; TRBD2 might be the D (6 bases). Trimming removed 8 bases at V and 1 base at J, with 14 bases between. Germline lookup yields CDR1 SGHAT and CDR2 FQNNGV. This CDR3 spans 15 amino acids. Here the CDR3 reads CASEQGAGNTGELFF. CDR3 coding DNA: TGTGCCAGCGAACAAGGAGCGGGGAACACCGGGGAGCTGTTTTTT.

This clone was picked up one time. The CDR3 DNA follows: TGTGCCAGCAGTGTTTCGGATGAGCAGTTCTTC. It is translated as CASSVSDEQFF. This rearrangement joins TRBV2 to TRBJ2-1, with D unclear. Germline CDR1 is SNHLY and CDR2 is FYNNEI. The CDR3 runs to 11 residues. V was clipped by 4 bases and J by 8 bases, with 6 bases between them.

V is TRBV4-1 and J is TRBJ1-3; possibly TRBD1 for D (5 bases). CDR3 length: 15 amino acids. Between the trimmed V and J ends, which lost 0 bases and 4 bases, there was a span of 10 bases. CDR1 and CDR2 from the germline V gene are MGHRA and YSYEKL. The CDR3 DNA follows: TGCGCCAGCAGCCAAGATTGGGGCCTGGGAAACACCATATATTTT. Amino acid sequence: CASSQDWGLGNTIYF.

Details on this clone: The identical CDR3 is also encoded by other nucleotide sequences in the sample. The genes are TRBV2 and TRBJ2-3; TRBD2 matches at 14 bases. V trimming: 6 bases; J trimming: 1 base; junction bases outside the gene matches: 0. This CDR3 comprises 15 residues. Germline-derived CDR1 and CDR2 are SNHLY and FYNNEI. Here the CDR3 reads CASRGLAGGTDTQYF. The DNA for the CDR3 is TGTGCCAGCAGGGGACTAGCGGGAGGCACAGATACGCAGTATTTT.

V usage is TRBV3-1 (or the pseudogene TRBV3-2) and J usage is TRBJ2-6; weak D call: TRBD2 (5 bases). V lost 1 base to trimming and J lost 0 bases, with 10 bases between them. CDR3 length: 17 amino acids. CDR1 LGHDT and CDR2 YNNKEL come from the germline V gene (reference sequence). The CDR3 protein is CASSQGTGGSGANVLTF. For the CDR3, the DNA is TGTGCCAGCAGCCAAGGGACTGGCGGCTCTGGGGCCAACGTCCTGACTTTC.

This clone was observed a handful of times. This sequence joins TRBV3-1 (or the pseudogene TRBV3-2) and TRBJ1-4; D not resolved. CDR1 LGHDT and CDR2 YNNKEL come from the germline V gene (reference sequence). The V end was cut by 0 bases, the J end by 10 bases, with 9 bases between. There are 13 residues in the CDR3. The CDR3 sequence: CASSQDQIAKLFF. CDR3 in DNA: TGTGCCAGCAGCCAAGATCAGATAGCAAAACTGTTTTTT.

To note about this clone: Compared with germline, one end of the junction differs, possibly owing to a read error. CDR3 DNA: TGTGCCAGCAGCGTAGCGGGAGGGCCGGAGACCCAGTACTTC. It yields the protein CASSVAGGPETQYF. This chain connects TRBV7-9 to TRBJ2-5; 11 nucleotides match TRBD2. CDR1 and CDR2 (germline): SEHNR, FQNEAQ (reference sequence). CDR3 size: 14 residues.

The CDR3 spells CASSVDRGEQYF. CDR3 in DNA: TGTGCCAGCAGCGTAGATCGGGGGGAGCAGTACTTC. The J gene is TRBJ2-7, the V gene TRBV9, with D possibly being TRBD2 (6 bases). The CDR3 has 12 residues. Germline CDR1 SGDLS, CDR2 YYNGEE. V lost 0 bases to trimming and J lost 7 bases, with 8 bases between them.

V and J are TRBV19 and TRBJ1-5; D not certain. CDR3 length: 12 residues. Trimming pared 5 bases from V and 5 bases from J, leaving 7 bases between. Germline V gives CDR1 LNHDA, CDR2 SQIVND (reference sequence). The CDR3: CASSSRDQPQHF. DNA for the CDR3: TGTGCCAGTAGTTCGAGGGATCAGCCCCAGCATTTT. Variable domain in full (rest from reference TRBV19 and TRBJ1-5): DGGITQSPKYLFRKEGQNVTLSCEQNLNHDAMYWYRQDPGQGLRLIYYSQIVNDFQKGDIAEGYSVSREKKESFPLTVTSAQKNPTAFYLCASSSRDQPQHFGDGTRLSIL.

The rearrangement links TRBV6-5 to TRBJ1-1; possible D gene TRBD1, 6 bases. Germline V gene lookup returns CDR1 MNHEY and CDR2 SVGAGI. Trimming took 2 bases from V and 0 from J, leaving 13 bases between them. The CDR3 runs 16 residues. The CDR3 sequence: CASSYRAGDLNTEAFF. The CDR3 DNA reads TGTGCCAGCAGTTACCGCGCAGGGGATCTGAACACTGAAGCTTTCTTT.

The CDR3 reads CAIRDRGPNSPLHF. CDR3 sequence (DNA): TGTGCCATCCGGGACAGGGGCCCTAATTCACCCCTCCACTTT. This chain links TRBV19 with TRBJ1-6; TRBD1 matches 10 bases. CDR1 and CDR2 (germline): LNHDA, SQIVND (reference sequence). The CDR3 loop spans 14 amino acids. The V segment lost 10 bases and the J segment 6 bases; nucleotides outside the gene matches: 6.

For this clone: The germline gene is not matched at one end of the junction; a read error may be the cause. V gene TRBV7-7 combines with J gene TRBJ2-5, with 7 bases identical to TRBD1. The V gene's germline CDR1 is SSHAT and CDR2 FNYEAQ (reference sequence). There are 13 residues in the CDR3. CDR3 sequence: CASSLQGQETQYF. CDR3 bases: TGTGCTAGCAGCTTACAGGGGCAAGAGACCCAGTACTTC.

The chain uses TRBV7-2 and TRBJ2-5; tentative D call: TRBD1 (6 bases). This CDR3 has 15 residues. Trimming took 7 bases from V and 4 from J, leaving 19 bases between them. Germline V CDR1 and CDR2: SGHTA, FQGNSA. CDR3 nucleotide sequence: TGTGCCAGCAACAATCCAGGGGCCCGGCGAGAGACCCAGTACTTC. This encodes CASNNPGARRETQYF.

This chain links TRBV27 with TRBJ2-7; 10 positions agree with TRBD1. The CDR3 has 16 amino acids. J was trimmed by 4 bases and V by 3 bases; bases with no gene match: 9. In germline, CDR1 is MNHEY, CDR2 SMNVEV (reference sequence). CDR3 coding DNA: TGTGCCAGCAGTTTTTACCGGGACAGGGGCCTATACGAGCAGTACTTC. Translation gives CASSFYRDRGLYEQYF.

The chain is built from TRBV6-1 and TRBJ1-1; D unclear. Trimming left V 0 bases short and J 5 bases short, with 13 bases between. CDR3 length: 15 amino acids. Germline V lookup: CDR1 MNHNS, CDR2 SASEGT. CDR3 bases: TGTGCCAGCAGTGAAGCAGAATCTATGCGGACTGAAGCTTTCTTT. This sequence encodes CASSEAESMRTEAFF.

V gene TRBV4-1 combines with J gene TRBJ1-1, with unresolved D. In germline, CDR1 is MGHRA, CDR2 YSYEKL. This CDR3 spans 15 amino acids. The V gene lost 0 bases and the J gene lost 0 bases, with 8 bases spanning the gap. The DNA for the CDR3 is TGCGCCAGCAGCCAAGAAGAGGGCCTGAACACTGAAGCTTTCTTT. Its translation: CASSQEEGLNTEAFF.

This clone was counted a single time. The rearrangement links TRBV7-8 to TRBJ1-5; D unclear. Germline CDR1 and CDR2: SGHVS and FQNEAQ. V gave up 5 bases and J gave up 11 bases, with 19 bases separating them. The CDR3 loop spans 14 amino acids. The CDR3 protein is CASSNPAQRAAQHF. For the CDR3, the DNA is TGTGCCAGCAGCAACCCTGCCCAGAGGGCGGCCCAGCATTTT. The complete variable domain, with remaining parts taken from reference TRBV7-8 and TRBJ1-5, reads GAGVSQSPRYKVAKRGQDVALRCDPISGHVSLFWYQQALGQGPEFLTYFQNEAQLDKSGLPSDRFFAERPEGSVSTLKIQRTQQEDSAVYLCASSNPAQRAAQHFGDGTRLSIL.

J is TRBJ1-2 and V is TRBV12-3 or TRBV12-4, with no clear D. This CDR3 comprises 12 residues. V lost 4 bases and J lost 4, with 7 bases in between. The CDR3 is CASSYSSYGYTF. In nucleotides, the CDR3 is TGTGCCAGCAGTTACAGCAGCTATGGCTACACCTTC.

This clone appeared once. The chain carries TRBV5-5 and TRBJ1-1; D is unresolved. Trimming took off 1 base at V and 3 bases at J, with 10 bases between the two ends. The CDR3 length is 14 residues. The V gene's germline CDR1 is SGHKS and CDR2 YYEKEE (reference sequence). In DNA, the CDR3 is TGTGCCAGCAGCTTGACCGGGGTGGACACTGAAGCTTTCTTT. It yields the protein CASSLTGVDTEAFF.

The CDR3 bases are TGCGCCAGCAGCCAACGACTAGCGGGGGGCAATGAGCAGTTCTTC. This codes for CASSQRLAGGNEQFF. The chain uses TRBV4-1 and TRBJ2-1; TRBD2 agrees at 13 bases. The CDR3 spans 15 residues. The V gene's germline CDR1 is MGHRA and CDR2 YSYEKL. V lost 2 bases, J lost 6 bases, and 1 base stayed unmatched.

This clone was counted a few times. This sequence joins TRBV2 and TRBJ1-6; a possible D gene is TRBD1 (6 bases). Trimming shortened V by 7 bases and J by 7 bases, and 17 bases separated the two germline ends. Germline V gives CDR1 SNHLY, CDR2 FYNNEI. This CDR3 has 15 amino acids. CDR3 sequence reads: CASNRQVTSNSPLHF. CDR3 nucleotides: TGTGCCAGCAATAGACAGGTTACGAGCAATTCACCCCTCCACTTT.

The rearrangement links TRBV28 to TRBJ2-3, with 7 bases that match TRBD2. After removal of 3 bases from V and 1 base from J, the junction contained 1 base not matched to a gene. Germline V lookup: CDR1 MDHEN, CDR2 SYDVKM. This CDR3 region has 14 residues. The CDR3 DNA is TGTGCCAGCAGTTTCAGCGGGGGCACAGATACGCAGTATTTT. Its protein is CASSFSGGTDTQYF.

The rearrangement joins TRBV27 to TRBJ2-1, with 10 bases lining up with TRBD2. CDR1 is MNHEY, CDR2 SMNVEV, per germline (reference sequence). The CDR3 sequence is 17 residues long. With 0 bases clipped from V and 4 bases from J, the junction kept 6 bases outside the gene matches. The CDR3 sequence: CASSLSILAGEYNEQFF. In DNA form, the CDR3 reads TGTGCCAGCAGTTTATCGATCCTAGCGGGAGAATACAATGAGCAGTTCTTC.

The genes are TRBV30 and TRBJ1-4; 7 bases agree with TRBD1. Germline V gene data show CDR1 as GTSNPN and CDR2 as SVGIG (reference sequence). The CDR3 covers 14 residues. The ends lost 3 bases at V and 5 bases at J; junction bases unmatched: 6. The CDR3 DNA follows: TGTGCCTGGAGCTCCGGGACAGAGAATGAAAAACTGTTTTTT. It is translated as CAWSSGTENEKLFF.

The chain links TRBV19 to TRBJ1-5; TRBD1 matches at 9 bases. Germline V lookup: CDR1 LNHDA, CDR2 SQIVND (reference sequence). The length of the CDR3 is 14 residues. The V and J ends lost 10 bases and 4 bases, in that order; junction bases with no gene match: 8. CDR3 protein: CATIPGQGNQPQHF. The CDR3 coding sequence is TGTGCCACCATTCCGGGACAGGGAAATCAGCCCCAGCATTTT.

This clone has a handful of counts. CDR3 protein: CATGRGGSSGNTIYF. Written as DNA, the CDR3 is TGTGCCACCGGACGAGGAGGGTCCTCTGGAAACACCATATATTTT. The chain uses TRBV6-5 and TRBJ1-3; D unresolved. V was cut by 10 bases and J by 0 bases, with 16 bases left in between. Germline CDR1 is MNHEY and CDR2 is SVGAGI. The length of the CDR3 is 15 residues.

The genes are TRBV19 and TRBJ1-1, with TRBD1 as a possible D gene (6 bases). V lost 8 bases and J lost 5, with 12 bases in between. CDR1 LNHDA and CDR2 SQIVND come from the germline V gene (reference sequence). There are 12 residues in the CDR3. Written as DNA, the CDR3 is TGTGCCAGTCAACAGGGTTGGACTGAAGCTTTCTTT. This translates into CASQQGWTEAFF.

CDR3 sequence: CASSLSEVWVKNIQYF. CDR3 sequence (DNA): TGTGCCAGCAGTCTTTCGGAGGTATGGGTCAAAAACATTCAGTACTTC. The V and J genes are TRBV28 and TRBJ2-4, with D possibly TRBD2 on 5 matching bases. The CDR3 has 16 amino acids. The V end lost 5 bases, the J end lost 3 bases, and 17 bases lay between the germline ends. Germline CDR1 and CDR2: MDHEN and SYDVKM.